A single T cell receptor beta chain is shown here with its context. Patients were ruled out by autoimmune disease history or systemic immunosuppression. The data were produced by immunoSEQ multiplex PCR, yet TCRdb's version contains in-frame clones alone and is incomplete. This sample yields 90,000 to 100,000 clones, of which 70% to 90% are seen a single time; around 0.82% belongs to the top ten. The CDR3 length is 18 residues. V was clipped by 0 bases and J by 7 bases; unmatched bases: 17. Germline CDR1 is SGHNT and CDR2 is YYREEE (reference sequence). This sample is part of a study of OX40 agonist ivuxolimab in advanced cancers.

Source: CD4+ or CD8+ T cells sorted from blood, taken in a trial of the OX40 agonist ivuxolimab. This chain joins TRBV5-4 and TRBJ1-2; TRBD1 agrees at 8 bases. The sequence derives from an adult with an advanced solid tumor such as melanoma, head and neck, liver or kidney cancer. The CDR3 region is CASSLGSTGVSSGGGYTF. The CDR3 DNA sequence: TGTGCCAGCAGCTTGGGGTCGACAGGGGTATCGAGCGGTGGTGGCTACACCTTC.